The 14 T cell receptor beta chains given below trace back to one sample, sequenced in a study of T cell repertoires in cytomegalovirus infection (dated by TCRdb to the late 2010s). The treatment or condition label on this specimen signifies: in vitro stimulation with specific CMV peptide epitopes to enrich CMV-specific T cells. No antigen is known for these receptors. The data were produced on an Illumina HiSeq 1500. TCRdb took the public reads, trimmed them with fastp at Q25, ran MiXCR for clone calling and kept in-frame beta chains. All rows with the same CDR3 protein become a single entry with the most common DNA and genes. The sample contains hundreds of thousands of distinct CDR3 sequences, around 30% of them found a single time. The top ten constitute over 12% of the sample. Source: cultured CD8+ T cells from PBMCs, taken from culture after CMV antigen stimulation. The receptors shown here come from a human donor in good health (CMV status not recorded). Some clones in this sample may be carry-over from other donors' samples.

This clonotype was recorded at least ten times. This chain uses TRBV7-6 with TRBJ2-1; 9 bases fit TRBD2. J was trimmed by 3 bases and V by 10 bases; bases with no gene match: 4. Germline V gene lookup returns CDR1 SGHVS and CDR2 FNYEAQ. This CDR3 region has 13 residues. The CDR3 region is CATGTSLYNEQFF. In nucleotides, the CDR3 is TGTGCCACCGGGACTAGCCTCTACAATGAGCAGTTCTTC.

The chain carries TRBV5-4 and TRBJ2-2; no reliable D call. V lost 7 bases and J lost 1, with 8 bases in between. CDR1 is SGHNT and CDR2 is YYREEE in the germline V gene (reference sequence). The CDR3 is made up of 13 amino acids. CDR3 sequence reads: CASLNGNTGELFF. In DNA, the CDR3 is TGTGCCAGCTTAAACGGGAACACCGGGGAGCTGTTTTTT.

The J gene is TRBJ2-1, the V gene TRBV3-1; 8 positions agree with TRBD2. Germline V gives CDR1 LGHDT, CDR2 YNNKEL (reference sequence). This CDR3 spans 13 amino acids. Trimming cost V 4 bases and J 9 bases; bases outside gene matches: 5. The CDR3 DNA follows: TGTGCCAGCAGCCTAGGACTAGCCCCTGAGCAGTTCTTC. Its translation is CASSLGLAPEQFF.

The rearrangement uses TRBV11-2 and TRBJ2-1, with 8 bases matching TRBD1. The CDR3 runs 17 residues. J was trimmed by 10 bases and V by 2 bases; bases with no gene match: 16. Germline assignment: CDR1 SGHAT and CDR2 FQNNGV. The CDR3 DNA reads TGTGCCAGCAGCTTAAATTATGGGCAGGGGGCGCAGCACGAGCAGTTCTTC. Translation gives CASSLNYGQGAQHEQFF.

This sequence joins TRBV7-9 and TRBJ2-7, with 7 positions matching TRBD1. The CDR3 extends over 16 amino acids. Trimming cost V 5 bases and J 5 bases; bases outside gene matches: 15. Germline CDR1 and CDR2: SEHNR and FQNEAQ (reference sequence). This chain's CDR3 is CASSSRQGLDLHEQYF. DNA of the CDR3: TGTGCCAGCAGCAGCCGACAGGGATTAGACCTCCACGAGCAGTACTTC.

Note on this clonotype: A junction boundary mismatches the germline segment, possibly from a read error. The V call is TRBV7-7, the J call TRBJ2-3; no reliable D call. Per the germline V gene, CDR1 is SSHAT and CDR2 is FNYEAQ (reference sequence). This CDR3 contains 13 residues. The CDR3 coding sequence is TGTGCTAGCAGCCCTATTGACCGGGATACGCAGTATTTT. It yields the protein CASSPIDRDTQYF. Combining the CDR3 with reference TRBV7-7 and TRBJ2-3 gives the whole variable domain GAGVSQSPRYKVTKRGQDVTLRCDPISSHATLYWYQQALGQGPEFLTYFNYEAQPDKSGLPSDRFSAERPEGSISTLTIQRTEQRDSAMYRCASSPIDRDTQYFGPGTRLTVL.

The chain uses TRBV14 and TRBJ1-1; D might be TRBD1 (6 bases). CDR1 is SGHDN and CDR2 is FVKESK in the germline V gene. The CDR3 consists of 16 residues. Deletions cut 2 bases from V and 1 base from J, with 14 bases between. The CDR3 DNA reads TGTGCCAGCAGCCAACAAAGACAGGCGAAGAACACTGAAGCTTTCTTT. Its protein is CASSQQRQAKNTEAFF.

This clonotype was counted between two and nine times. V and J are TRBV6-1 and TRBJ2-5; 8 bases align to TRBD1. This CDR3 is 15 amino acids long. The junction had 4 bases not matched to a gene; V was cut back by 2 bases and J by 2 bases. CDR1 and CDR2 (germline): MNHNS, SASEGT. CDR3 DNA sequence: TGTGCCAGCAGTGAATCGGACAGGGTACAAGAGACCCAGTACTTC. This codes for CASSESDRVQETQYF.

The sample holds a few counts of this clonotype. V and J are TRBV5-6 and TRBJ2-1; no clear D gene. Germline V gene sequence: CDR1 SGHDT, CDR2 YYEEEE. Trimming stripped 4 bases from V and 0 bases from J, with 11 bases between. The CDR3 is 15 residues long. The CDR3 loop is CASSPYTYSYNEQFF. CDR3 coding DNA: TGTGCCAGCAGCCCTTACACGTACTCCTACAATGAGCAGTTCTTC. Filled out from reference TRBV5-6 and TRBJ2-1, the complete variable domain reads DAGVTQSPTHLIKTRGQQVTLRCSPKSGHDTVSWYQQALGQGPQFIFQYYEEEERQRGNFPDRFSGHQFPNYSSELNVNALLLGDSALYLCASSPYTYSYNEQFFGPGTRLTVL.

This clonotype has a handful of counts. The genes are TRBV20-1 and TRBJ2-2, with 7 bases lining up with TRBD1. Germline trimming cut 7 bases from V and 5 bases from J; bases unmatched to any gene: 16. This CDR3 has 16 residues. Germline values: CDR1 DFQATT, CDR2 SNEGSKA (reference sequence). In DNA, the CDR3 is TGCAGTGGCGGAGGCGAGACAGGGAGAACAACCGGGGAGCTGTTTTTT. Its translation is CSGGGETGRTTGELFF.

This CDR3 reads CASSYRGRNEQFF. CDR3 nucleotide sequence: TGTGCCAGCAGTTATAGGGGTAGAAATGAGCAGTTCTTC. The chain uses TRBV6-5 and TRBJ2-1; possibly TRBD1 for D (5 bases). The V end lost 3 bases, the J end lost 7 bases, and 10 bases lay between the germline ends. Germline CDR1 MNHEY, CDR2 SVGAGI. The CDR3 totals 13 residues.

This clonotype was seen more than once but under ten times. The chain recombines TRBV27 with TRBJ1-2; TRBD1 matches at 8 bases. This CDR3 region has 16 residues. V shed 0 bases and J 6 bases; nucleotides not matched to a gene: 9. Germline V gene lookup returns CDR1 MNHEY and CDR2 SMNVEV (reference sequence). The CDR3 nucleotides read TGTGCCAGCAGTTTATCACTCTCAGGGGGCCCCGATGGCTACACCTTC. Translated, it gives CASSLSLSGGPDGYTF.

This clonotype has only one observation. This chain links TRBV6-6 with TRBJ2-5; D tentatively fits TRBD1 or TRBD2 (5 bases each). Trimming removed 0 bases from V and 1 base from J, with 9 bases in between. Germline V gene data show CDR1 as MNHNY and CDR2 as SVGAGI (reference sequence). The CDR3 extends over 15 amino acids. CDR3 region: CASSYSMGVQETQYF. CDR3 sequence (DNA): TGTGCCAGCAGTTACTCGATGGGGGTCCAAGAGACCCAGTACTTC.

Of note for this clonotype: At one of its ends the junction is not consistent with the germline gene, which may arise from a read error. As DNA, the CDR3 is TGTACCAGCAGTTACGAGGACAGAACGGGATTTAATTCACCCCTCCACTTT. Protein product: CTSSYEDRTGFNSPLHF. The V call is TRBV6-6, the J call TRBJ1-6; D is possibly TRBD1 (6 bases). Germline loops: CDR1 MNHNY, CDR2 SVGAGI (reference sequence). The CDR3 extends over 17 amino acids.